This T cell receptor (beta chain) is drawn from a study of sequential checkpoint blockade in melanoma. Study context: Patients were randomized 1:1 to nivolumab-then-ipilimumab or ipilimumab-then-nivolumab first-line.

Trimming removed 0 bases at V and 4 bases at J, with 12 bases between. Looked up from germline, CDR1 is SGHDN and CDR2 is FVKESK. The CDR3 spans 15 residues. TCRdb keeps only in-frame clones here, not all; method: immunoSEQ multiplex PCR. The table shows about 12,000 clones, with around 79% occurring only once. Regarding treatment: randomized to nivolumab then ipilimumab (arm A) or the reverse (arm B). No patient had prior DNA-damaging chemotherapy. From thawed PBMCs, live CD3+CD8+ cells negative for CD19 and CD56 were sorted. The rearrangement uses TRBV14 and TRBJ1-2; D uncertain. The sample consisted of CD8+ T cells sorted from blood (inferred from file names), taken from a patient given nivolumab and ipilimumab in sequence. The sequence was collected from a human donor with melanoma. As DNA, the CDR3 is TGTGCCAGCAGCCAAGACCAAGCCTCAATCTATGGCTACACCTTC. Its protein is CASSQDQASIYGYTF.